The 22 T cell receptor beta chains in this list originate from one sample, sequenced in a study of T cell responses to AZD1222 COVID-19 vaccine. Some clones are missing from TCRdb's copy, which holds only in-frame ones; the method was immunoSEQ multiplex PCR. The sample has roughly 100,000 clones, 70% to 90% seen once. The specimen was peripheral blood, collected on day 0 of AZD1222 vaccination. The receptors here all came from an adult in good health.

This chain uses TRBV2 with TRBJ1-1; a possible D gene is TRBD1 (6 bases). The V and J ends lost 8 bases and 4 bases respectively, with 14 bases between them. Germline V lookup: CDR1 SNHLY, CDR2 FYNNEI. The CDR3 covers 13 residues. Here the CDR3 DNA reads TGTGCCAGCTTTTTCCAGGGGATCACTGAAGCTTTCTTT. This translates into CASFFQGITEAFF.

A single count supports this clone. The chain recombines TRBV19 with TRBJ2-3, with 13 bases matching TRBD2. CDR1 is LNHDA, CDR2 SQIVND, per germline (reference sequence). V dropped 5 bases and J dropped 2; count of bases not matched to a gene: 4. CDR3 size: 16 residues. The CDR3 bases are TGTGCCAGTAGTCTCGGACTAGCGGGGGACACAGATACGCAGTATTTT. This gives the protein CASSLGLAGDTDTQYF.

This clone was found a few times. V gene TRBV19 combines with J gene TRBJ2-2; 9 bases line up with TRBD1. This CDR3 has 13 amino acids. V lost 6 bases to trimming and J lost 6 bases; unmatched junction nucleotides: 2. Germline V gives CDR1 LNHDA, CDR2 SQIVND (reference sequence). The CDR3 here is CASRQGASGELFF. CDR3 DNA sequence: TGTGCCAGTAGACAGGGGGCGTCCGGGGAGCTGTTTTTT.

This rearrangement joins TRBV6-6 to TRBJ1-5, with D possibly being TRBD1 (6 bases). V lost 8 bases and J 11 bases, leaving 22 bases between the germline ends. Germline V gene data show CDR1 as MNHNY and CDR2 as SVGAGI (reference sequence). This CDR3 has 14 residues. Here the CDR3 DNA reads TGTGCCAGCTCATACGGGGTGACAGGTGATACCCAGCATTTT. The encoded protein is CASSYGVTGDTQHF.

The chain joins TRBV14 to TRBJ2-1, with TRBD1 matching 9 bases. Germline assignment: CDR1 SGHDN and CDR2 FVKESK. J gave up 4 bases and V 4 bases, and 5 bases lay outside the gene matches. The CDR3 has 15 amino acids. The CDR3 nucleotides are TGTGCCAGCAGCCTACAGGGGGCGCAATACAATGAGCAGTTCTTC. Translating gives CASSLQGAQYNEQFF.

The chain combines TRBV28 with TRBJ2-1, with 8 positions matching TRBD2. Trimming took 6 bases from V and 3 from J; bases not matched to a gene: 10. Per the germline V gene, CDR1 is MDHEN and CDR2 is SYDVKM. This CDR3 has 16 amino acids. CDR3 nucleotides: TGTGCCAGCAGACCTACGGGGGGGCGGTTCTACAATGAGCAGTTCTTC. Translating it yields CASRPTGGRFYNEQFF.

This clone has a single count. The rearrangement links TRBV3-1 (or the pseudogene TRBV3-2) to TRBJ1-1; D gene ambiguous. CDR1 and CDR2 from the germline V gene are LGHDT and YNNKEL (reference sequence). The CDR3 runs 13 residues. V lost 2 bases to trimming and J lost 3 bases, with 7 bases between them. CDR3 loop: CASSQTLYTEAFF. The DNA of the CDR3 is TGTGCCAGCAGCCAAACACTATACACTGAAGCTTTCTTT.

This CDR3 reads CASSVDRGRKGYTF. The CDR3 region has the DNA TGTGCCAGCAGCGTAGACAGGGGGCGGAAAGGCTACACCTTC. This rearrangement joins TRBV9 to TRBJ1-2; 9 bases line up with TRBD1. The CDR3 length is 14 residues. Germline V gene sequence: CDR1 SGDLS, CDR2 YYNGEE. V was clipped by 0 bases and J by 8 bases; unmatched bases: 5.

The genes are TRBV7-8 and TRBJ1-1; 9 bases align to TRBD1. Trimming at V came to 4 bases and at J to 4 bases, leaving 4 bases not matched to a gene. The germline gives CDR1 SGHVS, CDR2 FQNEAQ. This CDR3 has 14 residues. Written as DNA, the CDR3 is TGTGCCAGCAGCTGGGACAGGGTAGGCACTGAAGCTTTCTTT. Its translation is CASSWDRVGTEAFF.

The CDR3 nucleotides read TGCGCCAGCAGGGGACTGGATAGCTCCTACAATGAGCAGTTCTTC. This codes for CASRGLDSSYNEQFF. The chain is built from TRBV5-1 and TRBJ2-1, with a tentative D call TRBD2 (6 bases). The V gene's germline CDR1 is SGHRS and CDR2 YFSETQ. Trimming took off 5 bases at V and 0 bases at J, with 12 bases between the two ends. The CDR3 has 15 amino acids.

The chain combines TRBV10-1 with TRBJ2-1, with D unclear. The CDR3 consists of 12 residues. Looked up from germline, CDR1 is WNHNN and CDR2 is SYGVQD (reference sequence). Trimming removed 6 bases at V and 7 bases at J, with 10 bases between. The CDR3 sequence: CASSETWNEQFF. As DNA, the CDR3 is TGCGCCAGCAGCGAGACATGGAATGAGCAGTTCTTC.

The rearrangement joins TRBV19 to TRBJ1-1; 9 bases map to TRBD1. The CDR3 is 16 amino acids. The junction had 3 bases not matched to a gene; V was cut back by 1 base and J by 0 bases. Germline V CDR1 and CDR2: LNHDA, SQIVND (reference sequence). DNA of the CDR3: TGTGCCAGTAGTATAGTGACAGGGGGGATGAACACTGAAGCTTTCTTT. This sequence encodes CASSIVTGGMNTEAFF.

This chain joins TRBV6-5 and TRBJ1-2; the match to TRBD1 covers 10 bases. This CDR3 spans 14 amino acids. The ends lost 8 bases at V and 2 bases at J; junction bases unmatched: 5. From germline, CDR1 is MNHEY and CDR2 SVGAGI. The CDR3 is CASGGQGMNYGYTF. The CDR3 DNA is TGTGCCAGCGGGGGACAGGGGATGAACTATGGCTACACCTTC.

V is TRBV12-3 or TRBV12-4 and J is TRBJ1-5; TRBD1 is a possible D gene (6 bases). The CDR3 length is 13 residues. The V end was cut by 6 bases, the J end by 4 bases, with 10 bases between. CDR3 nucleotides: TGTGCCAGCAGAGATACAGGGAATCAGCCCCAGCATTTT. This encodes CASRDTGNQPQHF.

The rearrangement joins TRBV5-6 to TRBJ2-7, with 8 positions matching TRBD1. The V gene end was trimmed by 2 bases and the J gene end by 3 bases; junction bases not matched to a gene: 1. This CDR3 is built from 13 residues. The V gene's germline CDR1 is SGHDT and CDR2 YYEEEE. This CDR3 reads CASSFRGRYEQYF. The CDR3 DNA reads TGTGCCAGCAGCTTCAGGGGGCGCTACGAGCAGTACTTC.

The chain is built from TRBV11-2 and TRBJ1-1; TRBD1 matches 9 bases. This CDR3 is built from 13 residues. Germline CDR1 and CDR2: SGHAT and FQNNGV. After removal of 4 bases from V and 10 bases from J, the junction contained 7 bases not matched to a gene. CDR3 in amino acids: CASSSDRGVGAFF. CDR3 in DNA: TGTGCCAGCAGCTCGGACAGGGGTGTTGGAGCTTTCTTT.

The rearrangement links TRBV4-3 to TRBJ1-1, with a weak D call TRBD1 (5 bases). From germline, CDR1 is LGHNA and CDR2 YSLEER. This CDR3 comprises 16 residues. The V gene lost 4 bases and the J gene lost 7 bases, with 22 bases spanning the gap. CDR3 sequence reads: CASSLGVIGEIGEAFF. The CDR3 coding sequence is TGCGCCAGCAGCCTGGGGGTAATAGGCGAGATCGGTGAAGCTTTCTTT.

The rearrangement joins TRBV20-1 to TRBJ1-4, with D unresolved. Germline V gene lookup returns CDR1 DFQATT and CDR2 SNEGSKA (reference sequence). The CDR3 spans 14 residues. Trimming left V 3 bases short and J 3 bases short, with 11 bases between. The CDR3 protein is CSASLGPSNEKLFF. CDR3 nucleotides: TGCAGTGCTAGTTTAGGACCGTCTAATGAAAAACTGTTTTTT.

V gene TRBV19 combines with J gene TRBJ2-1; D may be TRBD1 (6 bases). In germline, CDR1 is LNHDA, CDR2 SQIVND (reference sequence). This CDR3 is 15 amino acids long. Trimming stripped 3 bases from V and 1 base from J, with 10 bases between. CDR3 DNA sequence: TGTGCCAGTAGTATTAAGGGGGTGTCCTACAATGAGCAGTTCTTC. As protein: CASSIKGVSYNEQFF.

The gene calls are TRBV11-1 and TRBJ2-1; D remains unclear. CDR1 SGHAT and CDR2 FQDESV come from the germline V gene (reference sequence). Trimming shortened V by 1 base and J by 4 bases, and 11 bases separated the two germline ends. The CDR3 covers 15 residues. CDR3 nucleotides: TGTGCCAGCAGCTTAGTGTCAGCACCTTACAATGAGCAGTTCTTC. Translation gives CASSLVSAPYNEQFF.

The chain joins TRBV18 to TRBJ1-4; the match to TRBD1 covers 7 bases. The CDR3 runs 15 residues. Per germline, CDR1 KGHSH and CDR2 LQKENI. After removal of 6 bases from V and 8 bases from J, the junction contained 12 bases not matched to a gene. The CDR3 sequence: CASSPRTGKDEKLFF. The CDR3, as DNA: TGTGCCAGCTCGCCTCGGACAGGAAAAGACGAAAAACTGTTTTTT.

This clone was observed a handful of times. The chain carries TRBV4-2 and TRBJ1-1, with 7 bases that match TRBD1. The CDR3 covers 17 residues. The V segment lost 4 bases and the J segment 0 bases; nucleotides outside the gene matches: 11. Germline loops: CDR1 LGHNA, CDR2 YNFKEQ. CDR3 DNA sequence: TGTGCCAGCAGCCGAGAGAAGACAGGGACAATGAACACTGAAGCTTTCTTT. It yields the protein CASSREKTGTMNTEAFF.